This TCR beta chain was identified during a study of blood T cell repertoires in COVID-19. TCRdb keeps only in-frame clones here, not all; method: immunoSEQ multiplex PCR. In the table there are 100,000 to 150,000 clones, roughly 90% of which are singletons. This CDR3 is 14 amino acids long. The germline V gene encodes CDR1 SSHAT and CDR2 FNYEAQ (reference sequence). The V end lost 6 bases, the J end lost 4 bases, and 12 bases lay between the germline ends. Sequences were obtained from peripheral blood. The sequence derives from a man in his 70s with active COVID-19. The gene calls are TRBV7-7 and TRBJ2-2; a possible D gene is TRBD2 (5 bases). CDR3 nucleotide sequence: TGTGCCAGCAGATTGGGCACTAGCACCGGGGAGCTGTTTTTT. This translates into CASRLGTSTGELFF.